Below are 24 T cell receptor beta chains sequenced from a single sample in a study of blood T cell repertoires in COVID-19. Produced via immunoSEQ multiplex PCR; TCRdb's table is partial and in-frame only. The sample lists hundreds of thousands of clones; about 85% were seen once. Material for sequencing was PBMCs or T cells enriched from blood (not recorded which). The receptors here all came from a woman in her twenties or thirties who had been exposed to COVID-19.

The chain combines TRBV5-6 with TRBJ2-1, with 10 bases identical to TRBD2. CDR1 SGHDT and CDR2 YYEEEE come from the germline V gene. V was pared by 4 bases and J by 4 bases, with 5 bases of the junction left unmatched. This CDR3 contains 15 residues. The CDR3 nucleotides read TGTGCCAGCAGCGCATCTAGCGGGGGTTACAATGAGCAGTTCTTC. Amino acid sequence: CASSASSGGYNEQFF.

This rearrangement joins TRBV11-2 to TRBJ2-7, with 12 bases aligning to TRBD2. Germline V gene sequence: CDR1 SGHAT, CDR2 FQNNGV. The CDR3 contains 18 residues. Trimming at V came to 4 bases and at J to 6 bases, leaving 16 bases not matched to a gene. CDR3 sequence reads: CASSSPYLGLAGGVEQYF. In nucleotides, the CDR3 is TGTGCCAGCAGCTCACCCTATTTGGGTCTAGCGGGGGGGGTCGAGCAGTACTTC.

The chain links TRBV5-1 to TRBJ2-7; D is perhaps TRBD1 (5 bases). There are 14 residues in the CDR3. Germline CDR1 SGHRS, CDR2 YFSETQ. The V gene lost 2 bases and the J gene lost 0 bases, with 9 bases spanning the gap. This chain's CDR3 is CASSLLTASYEQYF. The CDR3 DNA reads TGCGCCAGCAGCTTATTGACAGCCTCCTACGAGCAGTACTTC.

The chain uses TRBV2 and TRBJ2-1, with 9 bases that match TRBD2. Looked up from germline, CDR1 is SNHLY and CDR2 is FYNNEI. The CDR3 sequence is 14 residues long. V was clipped by 1 base and J by 9 bases; unmatched bases: 4. The CDR3 nucleotides are TGTGCCAGCAGTGAAGGTAGCGGGGGTCGTGAGCAGTTCTTC. Protein: CASSEGSGGREQFF.

In nucleotides, the CDR3 is TGTGCCAGCAGCTCTCTAACAGGGATAGGCAGCAATCAGCCCCAGCATTTT. Amino acid sequence: CASSSLTGIGSNQPQHF. The genes are TRBV5-6 and TRBJ1-5; perhaps TRBD1 as D (6 bases). The CDR3 totals 17 residues. Deletions cut 3 bases from V and 1 base from J, with 17 bases between. In germline, CDR1 is SGHDT, CDR2 YYEEEE.

This rearrangement joins TRBV19 to TRBJ1-1; D call uncertain. The V end was cut by 5 bases, the J end by 1 base, with 11 bases between. This CDR3 contains 14 residues. Germline-derived CDR1 and CDR2 are LNHDA and SQIVND (reference sequence). Here the CDR3 DNA reads TGTGCCAGTAGTTACCGGGGAAAGAACACTGAAGCTTTCTTT. Protein product: CASSYRGKNTEAFF.

This chain links TRBV29-1 with TRBJ2-2; 12 bases match TRBD2. V lost 7 bases to trimming and J lost 4 bases; unmatched junction nucleotides: 4. The germline V gene encodes CDR1 SQVTM and CDR2 ANQGSEA. This CDR3 region has 14 residues. CDR3 sequence: CSARTSGVTGELFF. The DNA for the CDR3 is TGCAGCGCCCGGACTAGCGGGGTCACCGGGGAGCTGTTTTTT.

The chain uses TRBV13 and TRBJ2-7; D perhaps matches TRBD1 (8 bases). The V end was cut by 8 bases, the J end by 3 bases, with 32 bases between. CDR3 length: 19 amino acids. CDR1 is PRHDT and CDR2 is FYEKMQ in the germline V gene (reference sequence). This chain's CDR3 is CASSFAGLRDRRGYYEQYF. The CDR3 DNA reads TGTGCCAGCTCTTTCGCGGGGCTCCGGGACAGGCGGGGGTACTACGAGCAGTACTTC.

This sequence joins TRBV5-4 and TRBJ2-2; 7 bases fit TRBD2. The trim removed 1 base at V and 6 bases at J, leaving 12 bases unmatched. The CDR3 is made up of 17 amino acids. Per germline, CDR1 SGHNT and CDR2 YYREEE (reference sequence). DNA of the CDR3: TGTGCCAGCAGCTTGTTCGCGGGAGAGGGGTTAGCCGGGGAGCTGTTTTTT. It codes for CASSLFAGEGLAGELFF.

The chain uses TRBV3-1 (or the pseudogene TRBV3-2) and TRBJ2-7; possibly TRBD1 for D (6 bases). The germline gives CDR1 LGHDT, CDR2 YNNKEL (reference sequence). The V end was cut by 7 bases, the J end by 3 bases, with 13 bases between. CDR3 length: 13 amino acids. The CDR3 loop reads CASTLGQHYEQYF. CDR3 coding DNA: TGTGCCAGCACCTTAGGACAGCACTACGAGCAGTACTTC.

Notes on this clone: The sample contains more than one DNA sequence encoding this CDR3. This chain uses TRBV7-2 with TRBJ2-1; 8 bases agree with TRBD2. The V and J ends lost 5 bases and 3 bases, in that order; junction bases with no gene match: 6. The length of the CDR3 is 15 residues. Germline V gives CDR1 SGHTA, CDR2 FQGNSA. The CDR3 sequence is CASSTGTRGYNEQFF. The CDR3 nucleotides are TGTGCCAGCAGCACCGGGACTAGGGGCTACAATGAGCAGTTCTTC. The variable domain in full, with the rest retrieved from reference TRBV7-2 and TRBJ2-1, is GAGVSQSPSNKVTEKGKDVELRCDPISGHTALYWYRQSLGQGLEFLIYFQGNSAPDKSGLPSDRFSAERTGGSVSTLTIQRTQQEDSAVYLCASSTGTRGYNEQFFGPGTRLTVL.

The chain is built from TRBV19 and TRBJ1-5; no reliable D call. The CDR3 extends over 15 amino acids. Germline V lookup: CDR1 LNHDA, CDR2 SQIVND (reference sequence). V lost 1 base and J 3 bases, leaving 10 bases between the germline ends. The CDR3 region has the DNA TGTGCCAGTAGTATAGGGCAGTCAACCAATCAGCCCCAGCATTTT. Protein product: CASSIGQSTNQPQHF.

This clone has just one count. The CDR3: CASSPSGQVLDEQYF. The CDR3 DNA sequence: TGTGCCAGCTCTCCCTCGGGACAGGTCCTTGACGAGCAGTACTTC. The rearrangement links TRBV18 to TRBJ2-7; 8 bases agree with TRBD1. V was pared by 6 bases and J by 5 bases, with 12 bases of the junction left unmatched. CDR3 length: 15 amino acids. Per germline, CDR1 KGHSH and CDR2 LQKENI.

This clone turned up a few times. The chain links TRBV2 to TRBJ1-1, with D tentatively TRBD1 (5 bases). Germline V CDR1 and CDR2: SNHLY, FYNNEI. The CDR3 loop spans 13 amino acids. The germline V and J ends were trimmed by 7 bases and 5 bases, with 14 bases remaining between them. This chain's CDR3 is CASNKGLGTEAFF. CDR3 DNA: TGTGCCAGCAACAAGGGGTTGGGGACTGAAGCTTTCTTT.

V and J are TRBV7-6 and TRBJ2-1, with D possibly being TRBD2 (6 bases). CDR1 and CDR2 from the germline V gene are SGHVS and FNYEAQ. The CDR3 has 13 amino acids. The germline V and J ends were trimmed by 4 bases and 8 bases, with 12 bases remaining between them. The CDR3 region has the DNA TGTGCCAGCAGCTATGTGCGGGAAGATGAGCAGTTCTTC. This sequence encodes CASSYVREDEQFF.

The chain combines TRBV9 with TRBJ2-2, with D uncertain. This CDR3 region has 14 residues. Trimming shortened V by 7 bases and J by 1 base, and 11 bases separated the two germline ends. Germline V gene data show CDR1 as SGDLS and CDR2 as YYNGEE. CDR3 in amino acids: CASEVELNTGELFF. The CDR3 nucleotides read TGTGCCAGCGAGGTAGAATTGAACACCGGGGAGCTGTTTTTT. The full variable domain, in which reference TRBV9 and TRBJ2-2 provide the parts outside the CDR3, is DSGVTQTPKHLITATGQRVTLRCSPRSGDLSVYWYQQSLDQGLQFLIQYYNGEERAKGNILERFSAQQFPDLHSELNLSSLELGDSALYFCASEVELNTGELFFGEGSRLTVL.

V and J are TRBV4-3 and TRBJ1-6; 7 positions agree with TRBD1. CDR1 LGHNA and CDR2 YSLEER come from the germline V gene. The CDR3 loop spans 16 amino acids. The V segment lost 0 bases and the J segment 7 bases; nucleotides outside the gene matches: 6. The DNA for the CDR3 is TGCGCCAGCAGCCAAGACGCGGCAGGGGGGAATTCACCCCTCCACTTT. Translated: CASSQDAAGGNSPLHF.

The chain joins TRBV7-2 to TRBJ2-7; no clear D. CDR3 length equals 13 residues. Germline values: CDR1 SGHTA, CDR2 FQGNSA. The V end was cut by 2 bases, the J end by 2 bases, with 7 bases between. Written as DNA, the CDR3 is TGTGCCAGCAGCTTACAGGCCCCCTACGAGCAGTACTTC. It translates to CASSLQAPYEQYF.

The chain joins TRBV7-9 to TRBJ2-3; 9 bases map to TRBD2. CDR3 size: 18 residues. The trim removed 2 bases at V and 0 bases at J, leaving 9 bases unmatched. CDR1 and CDR2 (germline): SEHNR, FQNEAQ (reference sequence). CDR3 sequence: CASSLPRGGLLSTDTQYF. As DNA, the CDR3 is TGTGCCAGCAGCTTACCGCGGGGGGGCCTTTTAAGCACAGATACGCAGTATTTT. The full variable domain, rest sourced from reference TRBV7-9 and TRBJ2-3, is DTGVSQNPRHKITKRGQNVTFRCDPISEHNRLYWYRQTLGQGPEFLTYFQNEAQLEKSRLLSDRFSAERPKGSFSTLEIQRTEQGDSAMYLCASSLPRGGLLSTDTQYFGPGTRLTVL.

This clone was seen only a few times. The chain uses TRBV15 and TRBJ2-3, with no clear D. V was pared by 0 bases and J by 3 bases, with 4 bases between. The CDR3 extends over 13 amino acids. CDR1 and CDR2 (germline): LNHNV, YYDKDF (reference sequence). The CDR3 DNA sequence: TGTGCCACCAGCAGAGATCTGACAGATACGCAGTATTTT. Encoded protein: CATSRDLTDTQYF.

The CDR3 region is CASSYSLVTDQPQHF. CDR3 bases: TGTGCCAGCAGTTACTCGTTGGTTACAGATCAGCCCCAGCATTTT. This chain uses TRBV6-6 with TRBJ1-5, with D hard to call. Germline V gene lookup returns CDR1 MNHNY and CDR2 SVGAGI (reference sequence). Trimming took off 0 bases at V and 5 bases at J, with 11 bases between the two ends. The CDR3 covers 15 residues.

V is TRBV3-1 (or the pseudogene TRBV3-2) and J is TRBJ1-1, with D possibly matching TRBD1 (5 bases). The CDR3 sequence is 11 residues long. Germline lookup yields CDR1 LGHDT and CDR2 YNNKEL (reference sequence). V was trimmed by 4 bases and J by 12 bases, leaving 12 bases between them. The chain's CDR3 is CASSLGRVTFF. CDR3 DNA sequence: TGTGCCAGCAGCCTAGGCAGGGTTACTTTCTTT.

The CDR3 loop reads CASSLETVYGYTF. The CDR3, as DNA: TGTGCCAGCAGTTTAGAGACTGTCTATGGCTACACCTTC. This chain joins TRBV12-3 or TRBV12-4 and TRBJ1-2; D is unresolved. CDR3 length equals 13 residues. The V and J ends lost 1 base and 4 bases respectively, with 7 bases between them.

The rearrangement uses TRBV7-3 and TRBJ1-6, with no clear D. The germline V gene has CDR1 SGHTA and CDR2 FQGTGA. The CDR3 has 14 amino acids. V gave up 5 bases and J gave up 2 bases, with 7 bases separating them. CDR3 sequence (DNA): TGTGCCAGCAGCGACTTTACCTATAATTCACCCCTCCACTTT. Its protein product is CASSDFTYNSPLHF. The full variable domain, rest sourced from reference TRBV7-3 and TRBJ1-6, is GAGVSQTPSNKVTEKGKYVELRCDPISGHTALYWYRQSLGQGPEFLIYFQGTGAADDSGLPNDRFFAVRPEGSVSTLKIQRTERGDSAVYLCASSDFTYNSPLHFGNGTRLTVT.